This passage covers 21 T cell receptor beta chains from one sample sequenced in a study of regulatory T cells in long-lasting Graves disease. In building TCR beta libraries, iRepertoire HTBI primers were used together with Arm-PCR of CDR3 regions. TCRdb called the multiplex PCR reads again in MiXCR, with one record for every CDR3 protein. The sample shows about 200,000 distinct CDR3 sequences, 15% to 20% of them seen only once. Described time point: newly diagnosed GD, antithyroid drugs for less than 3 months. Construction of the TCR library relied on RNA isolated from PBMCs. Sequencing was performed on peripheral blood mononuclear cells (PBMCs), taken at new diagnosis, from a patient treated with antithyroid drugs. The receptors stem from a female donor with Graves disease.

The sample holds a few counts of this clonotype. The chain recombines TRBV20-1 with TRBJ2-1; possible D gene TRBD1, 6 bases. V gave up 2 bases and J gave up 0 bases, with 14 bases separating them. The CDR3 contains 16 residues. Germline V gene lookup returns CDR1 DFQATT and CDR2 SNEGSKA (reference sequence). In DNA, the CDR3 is TGCAGTGCTAGAACCAGACAGGCGAGCTCCTACAATGAGCAGTTCTTC. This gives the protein CSARTRQASSYNEQFF.

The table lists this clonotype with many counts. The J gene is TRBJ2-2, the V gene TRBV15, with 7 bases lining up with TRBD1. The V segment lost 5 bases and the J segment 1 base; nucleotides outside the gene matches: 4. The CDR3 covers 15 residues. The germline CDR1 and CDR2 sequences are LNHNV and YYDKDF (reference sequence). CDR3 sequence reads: CATSPRTGNTGELFF. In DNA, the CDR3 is TGTGCCACCAGCCCCCGGACAGGGAACACCGGGGAGCTGTTTTTT.

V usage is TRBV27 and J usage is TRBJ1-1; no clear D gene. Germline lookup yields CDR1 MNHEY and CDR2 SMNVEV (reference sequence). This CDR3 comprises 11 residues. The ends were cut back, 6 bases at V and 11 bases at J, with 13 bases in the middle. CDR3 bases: TGTGCCAGCAGGCGCCTCGGTGGGGCTTTCTTT. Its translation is CASRRLGGAFF.

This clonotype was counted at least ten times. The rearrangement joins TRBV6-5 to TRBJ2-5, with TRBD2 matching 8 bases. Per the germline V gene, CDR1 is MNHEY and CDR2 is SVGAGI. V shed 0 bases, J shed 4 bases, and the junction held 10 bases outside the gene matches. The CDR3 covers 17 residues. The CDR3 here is CASSYSSGGPLRETQYF. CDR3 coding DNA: TGTGCCAGCAGTTACTCGAGCGGGGGACCCCTCCGAGAGACCCAGTACTTC.

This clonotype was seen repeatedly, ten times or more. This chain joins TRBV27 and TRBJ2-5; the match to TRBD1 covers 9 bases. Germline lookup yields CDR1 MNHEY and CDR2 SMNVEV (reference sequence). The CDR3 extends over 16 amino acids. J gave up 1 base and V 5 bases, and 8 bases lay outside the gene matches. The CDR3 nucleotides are TGTGCCAGCAGTACAACAGGGGGCCATTCCCAAGAGACCCAGTACTTC. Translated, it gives CASSTTGGHSQETQYF.

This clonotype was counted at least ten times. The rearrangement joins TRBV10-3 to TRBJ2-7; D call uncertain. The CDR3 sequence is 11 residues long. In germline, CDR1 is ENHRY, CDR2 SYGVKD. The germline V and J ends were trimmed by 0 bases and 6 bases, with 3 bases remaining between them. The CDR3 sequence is CAISESGEQYF. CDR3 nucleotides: TGTGCCATCAGTGAGTCGGGCGAGCAGTACTTC.

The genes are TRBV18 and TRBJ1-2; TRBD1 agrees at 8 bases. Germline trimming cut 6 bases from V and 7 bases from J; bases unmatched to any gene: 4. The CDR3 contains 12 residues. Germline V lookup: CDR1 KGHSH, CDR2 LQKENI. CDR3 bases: TGTGCCAGCTCTCGGACAGGGTCTGGCTACACCTTC. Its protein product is CASSRTGSGYTF.

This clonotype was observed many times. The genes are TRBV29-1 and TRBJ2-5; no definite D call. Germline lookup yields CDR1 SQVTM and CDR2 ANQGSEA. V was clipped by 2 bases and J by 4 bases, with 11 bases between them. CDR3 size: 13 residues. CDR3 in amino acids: CSVEIRDRETQYF. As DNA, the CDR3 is TGCAGCGTTGAAATAAGGGATCGAGAGACCCAGTACTTC. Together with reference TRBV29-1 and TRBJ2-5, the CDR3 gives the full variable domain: SAVISQKPSRDICQRGTSLTIQCQVDSQVTMMFWYRQQPGQSLTLIATANQGSEATYESGFVIDKFPISRPNLTFSTLTVSNMSPEDSSIYLCSVEIRDRETQYFGPGTRLLVL.

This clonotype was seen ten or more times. The CDR3 bases are TGTGCCAGCAGCTTAACGCGGGAGGGTAATACGCAGTATTTT. It specifies CASSLTREGNTQYF. V gene TRBV7-6 combines with J gene TRBJ2-3, with TRBD2 matching 9 bases. Germline CDR1 is SGHVS and CDR2 is FNYEAQ. J gave up 7 bases and V 2 bases, and 4 bases lay outside the gene matches. The CDR3 has 14 amino acids. The variable domain in full, with the rest retrieved from reference TRBV7-6 and TRBJ2-3, is GAGVSQSPRYKVTKRGQDVALRCDPISGHVSLYWYRQALGQGPEFLTYFNYEAQQDKSGLPNDRFSAERPEGSISTLTIQRTEQRDSAMYRCASSLTREGNTQYFGPGTRLTVL.

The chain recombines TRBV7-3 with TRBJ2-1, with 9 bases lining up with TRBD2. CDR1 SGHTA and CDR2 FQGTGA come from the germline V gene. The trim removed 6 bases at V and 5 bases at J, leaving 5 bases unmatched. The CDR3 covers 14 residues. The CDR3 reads CASRMLAGDNEQFF. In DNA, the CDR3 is TGTGCCAGCAGAATGTTAGCGGGAGACAATGAGCAGTTCTTC.

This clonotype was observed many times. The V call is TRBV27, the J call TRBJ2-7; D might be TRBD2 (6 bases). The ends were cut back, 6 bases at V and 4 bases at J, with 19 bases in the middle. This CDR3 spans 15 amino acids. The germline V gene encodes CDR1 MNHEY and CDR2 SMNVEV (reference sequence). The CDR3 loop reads CASSSATRVRYEQYF. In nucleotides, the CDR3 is TGTGCCAGCAGCTCGGCGACTAGGGTGCGATACGAGCAGTACTTC.

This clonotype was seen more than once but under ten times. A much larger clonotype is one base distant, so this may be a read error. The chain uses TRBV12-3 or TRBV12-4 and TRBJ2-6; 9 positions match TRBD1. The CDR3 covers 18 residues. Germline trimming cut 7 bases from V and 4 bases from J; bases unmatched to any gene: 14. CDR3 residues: CASNFALGQGSGANVLTF. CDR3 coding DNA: TGTGCCAGCAATTTTGCCCTGGGACAGGGATCCGGGGCCAACGTCCTGACTTTC.

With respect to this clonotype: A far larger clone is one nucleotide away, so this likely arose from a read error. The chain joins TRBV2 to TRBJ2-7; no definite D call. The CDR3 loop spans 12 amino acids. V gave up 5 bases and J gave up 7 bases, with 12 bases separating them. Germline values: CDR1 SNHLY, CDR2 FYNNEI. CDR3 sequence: CASSPPYNEQYF. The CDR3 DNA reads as TGTGCCAGCAGTCCCCCTTACAATGAGCAGTACTTC.

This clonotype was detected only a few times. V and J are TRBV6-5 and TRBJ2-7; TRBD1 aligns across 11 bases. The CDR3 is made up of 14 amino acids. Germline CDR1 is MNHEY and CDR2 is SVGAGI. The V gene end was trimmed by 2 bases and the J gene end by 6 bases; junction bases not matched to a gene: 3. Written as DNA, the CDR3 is TGTGCCAGCAGTTACATGGACAGGGGGCGCGAGCAGTACTTC. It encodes CASSYMDRGREQYF.

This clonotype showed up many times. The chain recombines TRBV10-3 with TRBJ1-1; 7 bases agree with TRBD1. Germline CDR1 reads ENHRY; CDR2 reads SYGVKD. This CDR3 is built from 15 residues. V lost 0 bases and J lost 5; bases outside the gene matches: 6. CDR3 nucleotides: TGTGCCATCAGTGAGTCGACAGGGATGACGACTGAAGCTTTCTTT. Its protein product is CAISESTGMTTEAFF.

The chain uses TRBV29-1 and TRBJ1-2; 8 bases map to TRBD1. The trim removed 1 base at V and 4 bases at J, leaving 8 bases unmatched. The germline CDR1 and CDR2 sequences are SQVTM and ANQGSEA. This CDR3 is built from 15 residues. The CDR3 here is CSVEGEQGGGYGYTF. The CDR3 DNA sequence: TGCAGCGTTGAAGGGGAACAGGGGGGAGGCTATGGCTACACCTTC.

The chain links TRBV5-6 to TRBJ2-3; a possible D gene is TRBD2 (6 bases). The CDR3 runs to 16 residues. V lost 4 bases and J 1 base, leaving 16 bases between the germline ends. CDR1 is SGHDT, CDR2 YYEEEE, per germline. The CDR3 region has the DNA TGTGCCAGCAGCATACACCGGGACTCTCGCACAGATACGCAGTATTTT. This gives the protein CASSIHRDSRTDTQYF.

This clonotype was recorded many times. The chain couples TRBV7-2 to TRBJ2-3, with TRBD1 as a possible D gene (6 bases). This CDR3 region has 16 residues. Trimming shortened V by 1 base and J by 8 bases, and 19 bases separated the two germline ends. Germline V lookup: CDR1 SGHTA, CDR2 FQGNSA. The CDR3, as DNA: TGTGCCAGCAGCTTAGATTCAGGGGTATCACAACGTACGCAGTATTTT. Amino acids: CASSLDSGVSQRTQYF.

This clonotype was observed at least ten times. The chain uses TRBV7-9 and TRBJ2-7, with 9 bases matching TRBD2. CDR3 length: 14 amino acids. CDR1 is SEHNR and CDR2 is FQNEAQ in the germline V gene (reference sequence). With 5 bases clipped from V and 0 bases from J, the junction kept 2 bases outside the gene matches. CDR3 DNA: TGTGCCAGCAGCCATAGCGGGAGCTCCTACGAGCAGTACTTC. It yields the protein CASSHSGSSYEQYF.

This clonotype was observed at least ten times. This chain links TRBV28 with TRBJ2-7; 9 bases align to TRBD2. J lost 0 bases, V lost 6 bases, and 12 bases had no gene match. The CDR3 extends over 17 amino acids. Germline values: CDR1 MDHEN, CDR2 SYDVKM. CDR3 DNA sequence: TGTGCCAGCAGCCCCTCGCCTAGCGGGACTCTCTCCTACGAGCAGTACTTC. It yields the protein CASSPSPSGTLSYEQYF.

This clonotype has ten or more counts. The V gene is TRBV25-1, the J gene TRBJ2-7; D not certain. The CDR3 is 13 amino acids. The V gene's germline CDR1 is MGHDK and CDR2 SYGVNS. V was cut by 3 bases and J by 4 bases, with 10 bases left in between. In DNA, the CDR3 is TGTGCCAGCAGTGATTCCATGGGGTACGAGCAGTACTTC. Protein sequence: CASSDSMGYEQYF.